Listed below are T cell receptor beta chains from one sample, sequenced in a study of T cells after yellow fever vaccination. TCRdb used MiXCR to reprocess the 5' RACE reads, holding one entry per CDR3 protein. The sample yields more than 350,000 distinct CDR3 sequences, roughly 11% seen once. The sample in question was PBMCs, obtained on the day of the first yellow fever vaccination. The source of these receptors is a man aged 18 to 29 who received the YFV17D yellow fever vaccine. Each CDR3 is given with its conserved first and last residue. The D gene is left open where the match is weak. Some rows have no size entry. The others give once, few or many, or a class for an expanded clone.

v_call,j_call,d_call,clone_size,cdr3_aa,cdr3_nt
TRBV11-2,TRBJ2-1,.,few,CASSSLVDEQFF,TGTGCCAGCAGCTCCTTGGTCGATGAGCAGTTCTTC
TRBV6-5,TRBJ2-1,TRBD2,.,CASSYPTGPGLAGGSPKDEQFF,TGTGCCAGCAGTTACCCAACCGGCCCGGGACTAGCGGGGGGGAGCCCTAAGGATGAGCAGTTCTTC
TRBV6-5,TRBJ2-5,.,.,CASSYRQFMSPGETQYF,TGTGCCAGCAGTTACCGACAATTTATGTCCCCTGGGGAGACCCAGTACTTC
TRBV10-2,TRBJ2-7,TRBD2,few,CASSAGLATYEQYF,TGCGCCAGCAGTGCAGGACTAGCCACCTACGAGCAGTACTTC
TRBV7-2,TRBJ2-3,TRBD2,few,CASSRSGGAPDTQYF,TGTGCCAGCAGCCGTAGCGGGGGGGCTCCAGATACGCAGTATTTT
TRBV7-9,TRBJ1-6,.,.,CASSFFVETNSPLHF,TGTGCCAGCAGCTTCTTTGTGGAGACGAATTCACCCCTCCACTTT
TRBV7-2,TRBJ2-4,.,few,CASSSIDIQYF,TGTGCCAGCAGCTCAATAGACATTCAGTACTTC
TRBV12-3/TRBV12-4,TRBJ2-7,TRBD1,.,CASRSLQGTYEQYF,TGTGCCAGCAGATCCCTACAGGGGACCTACGAGCAGTACTTC
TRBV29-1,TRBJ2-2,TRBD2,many,CSVEVRTSGGNPIGELFF,TGCAGCGTTGAAGTGCGAACTAGCGGGGGGAATCCCATAGGGGAGCTGTTTTTT
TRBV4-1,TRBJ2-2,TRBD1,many,CASSRNQGANTGELFF,TGCGCCAGCAGCCGGAACCAGGGGGCGAACACCGGGGAGCTGTTTTTT
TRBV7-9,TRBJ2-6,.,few,CASSPDLIFSGANVLTF,TGTGCCAGCAGCCCAGACCTAATTTTCTCTGGGGCCAACGTCCTGACTTTC
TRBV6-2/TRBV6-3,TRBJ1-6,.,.,CASSYPYSPLHF,TGTGCCAGCAGTTACCCGTATTCACCCCTCCACTTT
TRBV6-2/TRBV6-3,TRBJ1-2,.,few,CASSYSGGHNGYTF,TGTGCCAGCAGTTACTCGGGAGGGCACAATGGCTACACCTTC
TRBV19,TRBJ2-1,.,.,CASSPWVTNEQFF,TGTGCCAGTAGTCCCTGGGTGACCAATGAGCAGTTCTTC
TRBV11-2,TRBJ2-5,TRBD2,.,CASSLYLTSGGQETQYF,TGTGCCAGCAGCTTATACCTGACTAGCGGGGGCCAAGAGACCCAGTACTTC
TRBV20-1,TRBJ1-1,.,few,CSARVAGLNTEAFF,TGCAGTGCTAGAGTCGCAGGTTTAAACACTGAAGCTTTCTTT
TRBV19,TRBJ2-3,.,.,CASQRRGQGDTQYF,TGTGCCAGCCAACGGAGGGGGCAAGGAGATACGCAGTATTTT
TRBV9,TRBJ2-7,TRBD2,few,CASSVGGAGNEQYF,TGTGCCAGCAGCGTAGGGGGAGCGGGGAACGAGCAGTACTTC
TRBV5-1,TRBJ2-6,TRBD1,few,CASSPQGQGWTGANVLTF,TGCGCCAGCAGCCCCCAGGGACAGGGGTGGACTGGGGCCAACGTCCTGACTTTC
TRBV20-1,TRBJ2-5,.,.,CSARDRREQETQYF,TGCAGTGCTAGAGATCGCAGGGAGCAAGAGACCCAGTACTTC
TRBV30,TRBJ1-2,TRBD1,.,CAGEEQGAVYGYTF,TGTGCCGGGGAGGAACAGGGGGCCGTGTATGGCTACACCTTC
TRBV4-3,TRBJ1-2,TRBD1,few,CASSQFRQGSYGYTF,TGCGCCAGCAGCCAGTTCAGACAGGGATCCTATGGCTACACCTTC